The entry below gives a single T cell receptor beta chain sequence along with its context. The sample is drawn from a study of T cell repertoires in aging, cancer and after chemotherapy. Amplification of TCR beta used genomic DNA extracted from peripheral blood. This CDR3 has 11 amino acids. Germline loops: CDR1 MNHNY, CDR2 SVGAGI (reference sequence). Trimming took 5 bases from V and 5 from J, leaving 7 bases between them. Multiplex touch-down PCR with TRB-A/B primers amplified rearranged V-D-J TRB sequences. Using its own MiXCR run on the multiplex PCR reads, TCRdb lists one record per CDR3 protein. The sample holds about 10,000 distinct CDR3 sequences; under 45% are singletons and the top ten take under 2%.

The sequenced sample consisted of blood. The TCR sequence derives from a human donor in good health. This chain links TRBV6-6 with TRBJ2-7, with D hard to call. The CDR3 is CASSECNEQYF. In DNA form, the CDR3 reads TGTGCCAGCAGTGAATGTAACGAGCAGTACTTC.